This is a list of T cell receptor beta chains from one sample in a study of identifying expanded T cells in peripheral blood. Data came from immunoSEQ multiplex PCR; TCRdb stores just in-frame clones and leaves some out. The sample shows 100,000 or so clones, around nine tenths of them seen only once. Sequencing was performed on blood. These receptors were obtained from a person between 18 and 69 years old in good health. CDR3s include the opening cysteine and the closing phenylalanine or tryptophan. A D gene is named only where the DNA matches it firmly. Size is omitted from some rows. Given values are once, few, many or a class for expanded clones.

D | size | J | length | V | CDR3 | DNA
TRBD1 | - | TRBJ2-1 | 15 | TRBV7-7 | CASSFDRGSYNEQFF | TGTGCCAGCAGCTTCGACAGGGGTTCCTACAATGAGCAGTTCTTC
- | - | TRBJ1-2 | 13 | TRBV27 | CARESFTNYGYTF | TGTGCCAGAGAGAGCTTTACTAACTATGGCTACACCTTC
- | - | TRBJ2-7 | 16 | TRBV5-6 | CASTKNSGFQAYEQYF | TGTGCCAGCACCAAAAATTCGGGGTTCCAGGCCTACGAGCAGTACTTC
TRBD1 | - | TRBJ1-2 | 17 | TRBV5-6 | CASSSLNDRGGFRGYTF | TGTGCCAGCAGCAGTTTGAACGACAGGGGCGGATTCCGTGGCTACACCTTC
TRBD1 | few | TRBJ1-2 | 13 | TRBV6-6 | CASSYGTGEGYTF | TGTGCCAGCAGTTACGGGACAGGGGAGGGCTACACCTTC
- | - | TRBJ1-1 | 13 | TRBV19 | CASSFAGSTEAFF | TGTGCCAGTAGTTTCGCCGGGAGCACTGAAGCTTTCTTT
TRBD2 | - | TRBJ2-2 | 16 | TRBV5-1 | CASWGAGGANTGELFF | TGCGCCAGCTGGGGCGCGGGGGGCGCGAACACCGGGGAGCTGTTTTTT
TRBD1 | few | TRBJ2-2 | 12 | TRBV7-9 | CAIDRGSGELFF | TGTGCCATCGACAGGGGGAGCGGGGAGCTGTTTTTT
- | - | TRBJ1-5 | 14 | TRBV5-6 | CASSLEGQGQPQHF | TGTGCCAGCAGCTTGGAGGGGCAGGGACAGCCCCAGCATTTT
TRBD1 | - | TRBJ2-7 | 15 | TRBV18 | CASSLTGQGVYEQYF | TGTGCCAGCTCCCTCACGGGACAGGGCGTCTACGAGCAGTACTTC
- | - | TRBJ1-1 | 12 | TRBV30 | CAWTRVNTEAFF | TGTGCCTGGACCCGGGTGAACACTGAAGCTTTCTTT
- | - | TRBJ1-2 | 13 | TRBV27 | CASSLGVGYGYTF | TGTGCCAGCAGTTTAGGGGTAGGCTATGGCTACACCTTC
- | - | TRBJ2-6 | 15 | TRBV5-1 | CASSLGNSGANVLTF | TGCGCCAGCAGCTTGGGTAACTCTGGGGCCAACGTCCTGACTTTC